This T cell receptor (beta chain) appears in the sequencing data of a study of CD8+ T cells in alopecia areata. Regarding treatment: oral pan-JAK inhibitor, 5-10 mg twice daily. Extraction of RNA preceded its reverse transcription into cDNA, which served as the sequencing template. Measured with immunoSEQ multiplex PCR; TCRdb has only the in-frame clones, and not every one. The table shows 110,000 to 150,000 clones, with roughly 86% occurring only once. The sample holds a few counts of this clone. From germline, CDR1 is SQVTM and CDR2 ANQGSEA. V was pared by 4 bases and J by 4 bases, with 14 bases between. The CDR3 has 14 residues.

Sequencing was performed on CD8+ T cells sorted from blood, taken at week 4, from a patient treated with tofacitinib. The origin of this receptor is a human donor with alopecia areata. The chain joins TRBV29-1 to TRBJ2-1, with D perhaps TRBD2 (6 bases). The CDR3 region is CSVVFSGDYNEQFF. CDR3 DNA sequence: TGCAGCGTTGTCTTTAGCGGAGATTACAATGAGCAGTTCTTC.